This T cell receptor (beta chain) was identified during a study of blood T cell repertoires in COVID-19. Study information: Acute-phase and convalescent COVID-19 samples originated in the United States, Italy and Spain. T cells, B-cell-depleted T cells, or PBMCs provided the cDNA or gDNA that served as material.

The authors' processing: Estimation of nucleated cell counts was performed using reference gene primer amplification. TCRdb's copy holds only in-frame clones and misses some; the assay was immunoSEQ multiplex PCR. That table is the source of V, J and clone size, and D and trimming were worked out from the DNA. This table holds a few hundred thousand clones, more than 75% found once. The CDR3 is 16 residues long. The trim removed 3 bases at V and 1 base at J, leaving 4 bases unmatched. Per the germline V gene, CDR1 is KGHSH and CDR2 is LQKENI. The sample comprised peripheral blood. J is TRBJ2-3 and V is TRBV18, with TRBD2 identical over 10 bases. This receptor was identified in a man older than 75 with acute or convalescent COVID-19. DNA of the CDR3: TGTGCCAGCTCACCCAGCGGGAGGGCCGGCACAGATACGCAGTATTTT. Protein product: CASSPSGRAGTDTQYF.